This T cell receptor (beta chain) is drawn from a study of OX40 agonist ivuxolimab in advanced cancers. About the study: Dosing consisted of intravenous ivuxolimab at 0.01 to 10 mg/kg every 2 weeks.

The study's findings and limits: Blood T cells, both CD4+ and CD8+, expanded clonally by week 6 at 0.1 to 3.0 mg/kg. It was also the case that some nonresponders had low normalized T-cell clonal expansion.

TCRdb keeps only in-frame clones here, not all; method: immunoSEQ multiplex PCR. Found here are roughly 40,000 clones, roughly four fifths of them singletons; the top ten hold about 2%. Trimming took 3 bases from V and 6 from J; bases not matched to a gene: 11. This CDR3 is built from 16 residues. Germline CDR1 reads MNHNS; CDR2 reads SASEGT. Notes on this clone: Its antigen is still unknown.

Exclusion applied to patients with autoimmune disease history or systemic immunosuppression. The sample here was CD4+ or CD8+ T cells sorted from blood, taken in a trial of the OX40 agonist ivuxolimab. V gene TRBV6-1 combines with J gene TRBJ2-3; 8 bases agree with TRBD2. This TCR was recovered from an adult with an advanced solid tumor such as melanoma, head and neck, liver or kidney cancer. CDR3 DNA: TGTGCCAGCAGTGAGTATTTAGGACTAGCTTCCGATACGCAGTATTTT. Its translation: CASSEYLGLASDTQYF.